The clone carrying this TCR beta chain was counted between two and nine times. Unique molecular identifiers were affixed to single, distinct cDNA molecules. TCRdb fed the 5' RACE reads into MiXCR, producing one record per CDR3 protein. The repertoire holds about 52,000 distinct CDR3 sequences, approximately 7.6% seen once, with roughly 4% in the top ten. This entry is derived from a study of early T cells in non-severe SARS-CoV-2 infection. The CDR3 has 15 residues. CDR1 and CDR2 (germline): MNHEY, SVGAGI. With V trimmed by 4 bases and J by 4 bases, 5 bases remained unmatched. The sample consisted of whole blood. J is TRBJ2-1 and V is TRBV6-5, with 9 bases fitting TRBD1. The receptor was isolated from an adult who was a healthcare worker with PCR-confirmed SARS-CoV-2 infection or an uninfected control (not recorded which). The CDR3 sequence is CASSSGQGWYNEQFF. CDR3 bases: TGTGCCAGCAGTTCCGGACAGGGGTGGTACAATGAGCAGTTCTTC.